The TCR beta chain under discussion was sequenced for a study of blood T cell repertoires in COVID-19. Turning to the study itself: Sites in the United States, Italy and Spain provided acute and convalescent COVID-19 samples. Nucleic acid was either cDNA or gDNA, and it came from T cells, B-cell-depleted T cells, or PBMCs.

Per the original data handling: How many nucleated cells were present was estimated from reference gene primer amplification. Profiling relied on immunoSEQ multiplex PCR, and the TCRdb table lists in-frame clones only, not all of them. V and J calls and clone size follow that table, whereas D and trimming were derived from the DNA. The sample holds about 260,000 clones, over 75% seen once. The V gene's germline CDR1 is DFQATT and CDR2 SNEGSKA (reference sequence). The CDR3 contains 15 residues. V lost 3 bases, J lost 3 bases, and 8 bases stayed unmatched. The sample holds one count of this clone. The V gene is TRBV20-1, the J gene TRBJ2-1, with TRBD2 identical over 7 bases. Material: peripheral blood. The clonotype was recovered from a human donor in a cohort sampled during active COVID-19. As DNA, the CDR3 is TGCAGTGCTAGTCAGGCGGGAGTGGTCTACAATGAGCAGTTCTTC. It yields the protein CSASQAGVVYNEQFF.